This passage covers 13 T cell receptor beta chains from one sample sequenced in a study of identical twins. TCRdb processed the 5' RACE reads anew with MiXCR; each CDR3 protein has one entry. This sample yields approximately 350,000 distinct CDR3 sequences, of which 9% to 15% are seen a single time; approximately 7.5% belongs to the top ten. The same specimen was also included in a second study, on yellow fever vaccine responses in identical twins.

Sequences were obtained from CD8+ T cells sorted from blood. The receptors derive from a woman between 18 and 29 years old in good health.

The sample holds many counts of this clonotype. The rearrangement uses TRBV25-1 and TRBJ2-2; the D gene is possibly TRBD1 (6 bases). From germline, CDR1 is MGHDK and CDR2 SYGVNS. V gave up 8 bases and J gave up 0 bases, with 13 bases separating them. The CDR3 is 15 residues long. CDR3 loop: CASADSFANTGELFF. DNA for the CDR3: TGTGCCAGCGCGGACAGTTTCGCGAACACCGGGGAGCTGTTTTTT.

The table lists this clonotype with many counts. This chain uses TRBV4-1 with TRBJ2-3; D remains unclear. V lost 1 base and J 3 bases, leaving 17 bases between the germline ends. The CDR3 is made up of 17 amino acids. Germline CDR1 reads MGHRA; CDR2 reads YSYEKL. The CDR3 sequence: CASSQVSSGLWTDTQYF. The DNA for the CDR3 is TGCGCCAGCAGCCAAGTGTCTTCTGGGTTGTGGACAGATACGCAGTATTTT.

This clonotype was found a few times. The chain recombines TRBV6-1 with TRBJ2-1, with 10 nucleotides matching TRBD2. The junction had 10 bases not matched to a gene; V was cut back by 6 bases and J by 5 bases. This CDR3 region has 16 residues. In germline, CDR1 is MNHNS, CDR2 SASEGT. As DNA, the CDR3 is TGTGCCAGCAGATCCCCCGGGACTAGCGTACACAATGAGCAGTTCTTC. It encodes CASRSPGTSVHNEQFF.

Many counts were recorded for this clonotype. In nucleotides, the CDR3 is TGTGCCAGCAGCTACGACACCACAGATACGCAGTATTTT. Protein sequence: CASSYDTTDTQYF. The genes are TRBV12-3 or TRBV12-4 and TRBJ2-3; no definite D call. V lost 6 bases to trimming and J lost 2 bases, with 9 bases between them. The CDR3 has 13 amino acids.

This clonotype qualifies as medium-sized. This chain links TRBV4-1 with TRBJ1-1, with a possible D match to TRBD1 (5 bases). Germline CDR1 MGHRA, CDR2 YSYEKL. Trimming took off 5 bases at V and 5 bases at J, with 21 bases between the two ends. The CDR3 is made up of 16 amino acids. The CDR3 DNA sequence: TGCGCCAGCAGCTCCCCTCTGGGACGGGTGGGGACTGAAGCTTTCTTT. Translation gives CASSSPLGRVGTEAFF.

In DNA, the CDR3 is TGTGCCAGCAGGGGCAGGGCGCCCAACACCGGGGAGCTGTTTTTT. It yields the protein CASRGRAPNTGELFF. V gene TRBV2 combines with J gene TRBJ2-2, with a possible D match to TRBD1 (5 bases). This CDR3 region has 15 residues. Germline lookup yields CDR1 SNHLY and CDR2 FYNNEI. V was trimmed by 6 bases and J by 2 bases, leaving 13 bases between them.

This chain links TRBV4-1 with TRBJ1-5; D unresolved. The CDR3 is 15 amino acids. Between the trimmed V and J ends, which lost 0 bases and 4 bases, there was a span of 10 bases. Per the germline V gene, CDR1 is MGHRA and CDR2 is YSYEKL. CDR3 in amino acids: CASSQEHGWNQPQHF. In DNA form, the CDR3 reads TGCGCCAGCAGCCAAGAACATGGCTGGAATCAGCCCCAGCATTTT.

This clonotype was found many times. The chain carries TRBV27 and TRBJ1-5, with a tentative D call TRBD1 (5 bases). Germline-derived CDR1 and CDR2 are MNHEY and SMNVEV (reference sequence). This CDR3 is 16 amino acids long. Trimming shortened V by 5 bases and J by 3 bases, and 17 bases separated the two germline ends. Here the CDR3 reads CASSHRGDHLNQPQHF. In DNA, the CDR3 is TGTGCCAGCAGTCACCGGGGGGACCACCTCAATCAGCCCCAGCATTTT.

This rearrangement joins TRBV12-3 or TRBV12-4 to TRBJ1-6; perhaps TRBD1 as D (5 bases). The V end lost 3 bases, the J end lost 8 bases, and 17 bases lay between the germline ends. The CDR3 spans 16 residues. The CDR3 region is CASSFGGASGHSPLHF. Here the CDR3 DNA reads TGTGCCAGCAGTTTTGGGGGTGCGTCGGGGCATTCACCCCTCCACTTT.

V usage is TRBV29-1 and J usage is TRBJ1-1, with 7 positions matching TRBD1. V lost 4 bases to trimming and J lost 10 bases; unmatched junction nucleotides: 6. CDR1 is SQVTM and CDR2 is ANQGSEA in the germline V gene. The CDR3 is 11 amino acids. CDR3 residues: CSVGGGAGAFF. CDR3 nucleotide sequence: TGCAGCGTTGGAGGGGGCGCGGGAGCTTTCTTT.

The chain is built from TRBV6-1 and TRBJ1-1; the D gene is possibly TRBD1 (6 bases). The CDR3 has 15 amino acids. Germline-derived CDR1 and CDR2 are MNHNS and SASEGT. Trimming stripped 1 base from V and 5 bases from J, with 14 bases between. The CDR3 coding sequence is TGTGCCAGCAGTGAAGTAGGACAGATCGCGACTGAAGCTTTCTTT. As protein: CASSEVGQIATEAFF.

This clonotype was counted a few times. The rearrangement uses TRBV29-1 and TRBJ2-2; the D is unclear. V was pared by 4 bases and J by 3 bases, with 6 bases between. The CDR3 length is 12 residues. CDR1 is SQVTM and CDR2 is ANQGSEA in the germline V gene. CDR3 nucleotide sequence: TGCAGCGTTGTCGCTTACACCGGGGAGCTGTTTTTT. This translates into CSVVAYTGELFF.

At least ten counts were recorded for this clonotype. This rearrangement joins TRBV4-1 to TRBJ2-1; D remains ambiguous. Trimming removed 0 bases from V and 5 bases from J, with 5 bases in between. Germline V gene sequence: CDR1 MGHRA, CDR2 YSYEKL. The CDR3 runs 13 residues. The CDR3 here is CASSQDEDNEQFF. The CDR3 coding sequence is TGCGCCAGCAGCCAAGATGAGGACAATGAGCAGTTCTTC.